The 6 T cell receptor beta chains below all came from one sample that was sequenced in a study of T cells in Graves' hyperthyroidism and ophthalmopathy. Amplification of TCR beta CDR3 regions was performed using RNA transcripts as template. In the first-round RT-PCR of the TCR CDR3, the HTBI primer set was used. TCRdb redid the calling of the multiplex PCR reads with MiXCR, one entry per CDR3 protein. This table holds around 190,000 distinct CDR3 sequences, 15% to 20% found once. The sample taken for sequencing was blood. These receptors originate from a woman aged 45-59 years with Graves' hyperthyroidism.

This clonotype was observed many times. This chain links TRBV4-2 with TRBJ2-7; 8 bases align to TRBD2. CDR3 length equals 15 residues. Germline V lookup: CDR1 LGHNA, CDR2 YNFKEQ. After removal of 1 base from V and 0 bases from J, the junction contained 2 bases not matched to a gene. The CDR3: CASSQGGTSSYEQYF. For the CDR3, the DNA is TGTGCCAGCAGCCAAGGAGGGACTAGCTCCTACGAGCAGTACTTC.

The chain employs TRBV6-2 or TRBV6-3 and TRBJ1-5; D is unresolved. CDR1 is MNHEY and CDR2 is SVGEGT in the germline V gene. This CDR3 is built from 14 residues. V was clipped by 9 bases and J by 3 bases, with 15 bases between them. CDR3 in amino acids: CASSAGPLNQPQHF. Here the CDR3 DNA reads TGTGCCAGTTCGGCCGGGCCCCTCAATCAGCCCCAGCATTTT.

A note on this clonotype: This clone may be a read error of a much larger clone one base away. V and J are TRBV6-2 or TRBV6-3 and TRBJ2-1, with TRBD1 matching over 9 bases. Germline CDR1 reads MNHEY; CDR2 reads SVGEGT. V trimming: 3 bases; J trimming: 0 bases; junction bases outside the gene matches: 12. The CDR3 covers 19 residues. CDR3 nucleotide sequence: TGTGCCAGCAGTTATCGGGACAGGGTATTCTCTAGCTCCTACAATGAGCAGTTCTTC. Translated, it gives CASSYRDRVFSSSYNEQFF.

This clonotype was seen more than once but under ten times. This sequence joins TRBV7-9 and TRBJ1-6; 7 bases line up with TRBD1. The V gene's germline CDR1 is SEHNR and CDR2 FQNEAQ (reference sequence). J lost 5 bases, V lost 6 bases, and 13 bases had no gene match. CDR3 length: 17 amino acids. CDR3 protein: CASRSLPPGTDNSPLHF. The CDR3 nucleotides read TGTGCCAGCAGATCCTTACCTCCCGGGACAGATAATTCACCCCTCCACTTT.

The chain's CDR3 is CATSMGQGPYEQYF. CDR3 nucleotide sequence: TGTGCCACCAGCATGGGACAGGGCCCTTACGAGCAGTACTTC. This chain links TRBV15 with TRBJ2-7; 9 nucleotides align to TRBD1. Germline loops: CDR1 LNHNV, CDR2 YYDKDF (reference sequence). Germline trimming cut 4 bases from V and 4 bases from J; bases unmatched to any gene: 5. The CDR3 is 14 amino acids.

This clonotype was seen at least ten times. The rearrangement joins TRBV27 to TRBJ2-2, with D possibly TRBD2 on 5 matching bases. Deletions cut 8 bases from V and 9 bases from J, with 22 bases between. The CDR3 consists of 15 residues. Germline CDR1 reads MNHEY; CDR2 reads SMNVEV (reference sequence). CDR3 residues: CASGSGKGFPWELFF. The CDR3 DNA follows: TGTGCCAGCGGGTCGGGAAAGGGATTCCCCTGGGAGCTGTTTTTT.